This T cell receptor (beta chain) was recorded in a study of blood T cell repertoires in COVID-19. Study summary: Spain, Italy and the United States supplied samples that represented acute and convalescent COVID-19.

People in the exposed group encountered a COVID-19 case within 2 weeks before entering the study. The CDR3 sequence is 14 residues long. The germline V and J ends were trimmed by 6 bases and 4 bases, with 10 bases remaining between them. Germline CDR1 and CDR2: MDHEN and SYDVKM. Using immunoSEQ multiplex PCR, the repertoire was profiled, and TCRdb retains in-frame clones only, with some absent. In the table there are 210,000 or so clones, about 83% of which are singletons. This rearrangement joins TRBV28 to TRBJ1-6; D unclear. The origin of this receptor is a woman aged 45 to 65 who had been exposed to COVID-19. The sample consisted of PBMCs or T cells enriched from blood (not recorded which). CDR3 region: CASRSGEYNSPLHF. The CDR3 DNA follows: TGTGCCAGCAGGTCGGGAGAATATAATTCACCCCTCCACTTT.